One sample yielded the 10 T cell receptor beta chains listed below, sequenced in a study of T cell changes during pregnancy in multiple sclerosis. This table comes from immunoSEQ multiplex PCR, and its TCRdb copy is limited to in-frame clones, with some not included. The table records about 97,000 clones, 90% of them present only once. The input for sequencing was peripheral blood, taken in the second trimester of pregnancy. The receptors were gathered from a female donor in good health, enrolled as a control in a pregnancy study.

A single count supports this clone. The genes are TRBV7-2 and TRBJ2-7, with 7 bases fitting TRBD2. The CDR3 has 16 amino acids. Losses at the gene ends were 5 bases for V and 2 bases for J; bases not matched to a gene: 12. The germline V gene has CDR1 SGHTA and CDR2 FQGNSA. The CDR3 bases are TGTGCCAGCAGCCCTGGGCAAGCGGGACCTCCCTACGAGCAGTACTTC. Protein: CASSPGQAGPPYEQYF.

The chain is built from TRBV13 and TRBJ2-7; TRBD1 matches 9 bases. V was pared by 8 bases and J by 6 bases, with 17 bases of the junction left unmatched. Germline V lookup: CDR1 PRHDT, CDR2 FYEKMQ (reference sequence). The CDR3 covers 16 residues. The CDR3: CASGRSSGTGLTEQYF. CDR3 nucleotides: TGTGCCAGCGGCCGCTCGTCCGGGACAGGGCTCACCGAGCAGTACTTC.

CDR3 DNA: TGCGCCAGCAGCCCCGTCCGGGAGGAGCAGTACTTC. Its protein is CASSPVREEQYF. This rearrangement joins TRBV5-1 to TRBJ2-7; TRBD2 is a possible D gene (6 bases). CDR3 length: 12 amino acids. The germline V and J ends were trimmed by 4 bases and 7 bases, with 12 bases remaining between them. Germline CDR1 reads SGHRS; CDR2 reads YFSETQ.

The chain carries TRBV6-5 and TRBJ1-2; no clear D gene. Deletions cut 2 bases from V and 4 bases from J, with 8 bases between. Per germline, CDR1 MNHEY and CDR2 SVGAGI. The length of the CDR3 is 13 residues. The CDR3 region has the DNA TGTGCCAGCAGTTACGTGGGAGGCTATGGCTACACCTTC. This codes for CASSYVGGYGYTF.

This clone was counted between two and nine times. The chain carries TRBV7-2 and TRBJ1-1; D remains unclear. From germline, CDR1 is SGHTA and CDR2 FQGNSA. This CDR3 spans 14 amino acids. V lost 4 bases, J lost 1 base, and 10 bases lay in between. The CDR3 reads CASSSNRGNTEAFF. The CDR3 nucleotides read TGTGCCAGCAGCTCGAACCGGGGGAACACTGAAGCTTTCTTT.

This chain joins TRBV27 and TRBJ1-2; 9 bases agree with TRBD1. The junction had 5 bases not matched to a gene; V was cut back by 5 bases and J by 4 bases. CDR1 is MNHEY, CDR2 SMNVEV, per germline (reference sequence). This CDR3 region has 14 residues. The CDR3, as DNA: TGTGCCAGCAGTCAACAGGGGGCACTCTATGGCTACACCTTC. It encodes CASSQQGALYGYTF.

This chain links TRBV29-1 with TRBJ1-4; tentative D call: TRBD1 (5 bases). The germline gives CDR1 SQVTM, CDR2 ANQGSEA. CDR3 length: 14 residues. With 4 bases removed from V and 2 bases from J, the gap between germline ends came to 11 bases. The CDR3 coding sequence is TGCAGCGTTGCTGTTGGGGCCACTAATGAAAAACTGTTTTTT. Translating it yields CSVAVGATNEKLFF.

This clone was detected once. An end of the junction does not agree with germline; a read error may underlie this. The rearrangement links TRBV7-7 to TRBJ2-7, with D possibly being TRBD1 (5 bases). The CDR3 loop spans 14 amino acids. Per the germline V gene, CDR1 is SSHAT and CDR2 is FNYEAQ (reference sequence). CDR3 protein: CASSLSGASYEQYF. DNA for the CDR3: TGTGCTAGCAGCTTAAGTGGGGCCAGCTACGAGCAGTACTTC.

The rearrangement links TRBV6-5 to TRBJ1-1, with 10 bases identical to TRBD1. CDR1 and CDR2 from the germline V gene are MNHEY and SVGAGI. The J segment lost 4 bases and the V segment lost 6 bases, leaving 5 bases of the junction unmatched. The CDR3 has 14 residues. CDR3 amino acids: CASRPDRGGTEAFF. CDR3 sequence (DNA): TGTGCCAGCAGACCGGACAGGGGGGGCACTGAAGCTTTCTTT.

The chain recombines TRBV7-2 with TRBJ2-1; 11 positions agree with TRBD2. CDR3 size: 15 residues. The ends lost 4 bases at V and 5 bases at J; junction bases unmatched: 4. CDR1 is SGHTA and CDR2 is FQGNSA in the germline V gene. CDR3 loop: CASSYLAGGNNEQFF. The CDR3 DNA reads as TGTGCCAGCAGCTATTTAGCGGGGGGGAACAATGAGCAGTTCTTC.